One and the same sample provided the 10 T cell receptor beta chains below, sequenced in a study of blood T cell repertoires in COVID-19. The repertoire was sequenced with immunoSEQ multiplex PCR; TCRdb's copy has only in-frame clones and lacks some. The table records approximately 450,000 clones, around 89% of them present only once. The material sequenced was PBMCs or T cells enriched from blood (not recorded which). The receptor set was obtained from a man aged 25-45 years who had recovered from COVID-19.

The rearrangement links TRBV7-2 to TRBJ1-1, with D possibly being TRBD1 (6 bases). The CDR3 has 15 residues. V was clipped by 5 bases and J by 1 base, with 14 bases between them. In germline, CDR1 is SGHTA, CDR2 FQGNSA. DNA of the CDR3: TGTGCCAGCAGCCTCCAGGGGATATGGAACACTGAAGCTTTCTTT. Amino acid sequence: CASSLQGIWNTEAFF.

This clone appeared a few times. The chain carries TRBV30 and TRBJ1-3, with unresolved D. In germline, CDR1 is GTSNPN, CDR2 SVGIG (reference sequence). This CDR3 is 15 amino acids long. With 5 bases removed from V and 0 bases from J, the gap between germline ends came to 14 bases. The CDR3 sequence: CAWGGGASSGNTIYF. The CDR3 DNA is TGTGCCTGGGGAGGAGGTGCAAGCTCTGGAAACACCATATATTTT.

The chain links TRBV9 to TRBJ2-3; D uncertain. V was cut by 1 base and J by 4 bases, with 4 bases left in between. This CDR3 has 12 amino acids. Germline V gene data show CDR1 as SGDLS and CDR2 as YYNGEE. The DNA for the CDR3 is TGTGCCAGCAGCGTATCTGCAGATACGCAGTATTTT. Translating it yields CASSVSADTQYF.

This clone was seen only once. The J gene is TRBJ2-7, the V gene TRBV4-2; 13 positions agree with TRBD2. The germline V gene encodes CDR1 LGHNA and CDR2 YNFKEQ. The CDR3 runs to 18 residues. V was pared by 4 bases and J by 0 bases, with 9 bases of the junction left unmatched. The CDR3 region has the DNA TGTGCCAGCAGCCCTCGACTAGCGGGAGGTCAGGGCTCCTACGAGCAGTACTTC. Its translation is CASSPRLAGGQGSYEQYF.

The gene calls are TRBV7-9 and TRBJ1-1; maybe TRBD1 (5 bases). V lost 5 bases and J 2 bases, leaving 12 bases between the germline ends. Germline V gene sequence: CDR1 SEHNR, CDR2 FQNEAQ (reference sequence). The length of the CDR3 is 14 residues. This CDR3 reads CASSAQGFNTEAFF. DNA of the CDR3: TGTGCCAGCAGCGCCCAGGGTTTCAACACTGAAGCTTTCTTT.

V gene TRBV30 combines with J gene TRBJ1-2, with a weak D call TRBD1 (6 bases). The CDR3 extends over 14 amino acids. V was cut by 2 bases and J by 4 bases, with 14 bases left in between. Germline CDR1 is GTSNPN and CDR2 is SVGIG (reference sequence). The CDR3 reads CAWSLGGGSYGYTF. CDR3 sequence (DNA): TGTGCCTGGAGTCTGGGAGGGGGTAGCTATGGCTACACCTTC.

Only a few counts were recorded for this clone. The chain recombines TRBV11-2 with TRBJ1-1; tentative D call: TRBD1 (6 bases). From germline, CDR1 is SGHAT and CDR2 FQNNGV. This CDR3 spans 15 amino acids. The V gene lost 5 bases and the J gene lost 0 bases, with 13 bases spanning the gap. The CDR3 loop is CASSLRGGMNTEAFF. The DNA for the CDR3 is TGTGCCAGCAGCCTAAGGGGGGGAATGAACACTGAAGCTTTCTTT.

V is TRBV28 and J is TRBJ2-7, with D possibly being TRBD2 (6 bases). The CDR3 contains 11 residues. Germline assignment: CDR1 MDHEN and CDR2 SYDVKM. Trimming took 5 bases from V and 8 from J, leaving 10 bases between them. This CDR3 is CASSPREQQYF. The CDR3 region has the DNA TGTGCCAGCAGTCCCCGGGAGCAGCAGTACTTC.

This sequence joins TRBV15 and TRBJ1-1; possible D gene TRBD1, 5 bases. Trimming took off 5 bases at V and 4 bases at J, with 20 bases between the two ends. The CDR3 totals 16 residues. Germline V lookup: CDR1 LNHNV, CDR2 YYDKDF (reference sequence). CDR3 sequence: CATSPRRGGASTEAFF. The CDR3 nucleotides read TGTGCCACCAGCCCCCGCCGGGGGGGAGCGAGCACTGAAGCTTTCTTT.

The rearrangement joins TRBV2 to TRBJ1-2, with 7 nucleotides matching TRBD1. The CDR3 covers 14 residues. Germline CDR1 is SNHLY and CDR2 is FYNNEI. The V gene end was trimmed by 3 bases and the J gene end by 6 bases; junction bases not matched to a gene: 7. The CDR3 DNA reads as TGTGCCAGCAGTGAGGGGACAGTGGTTAATGGCTACACCTTC. Its protein product is CASSEGTVVNGYTF.